The next 15 T cell receptor beta chains were all read from a single sample in a study of blood T cells in healthy people across ages. Alongside a J-beta primer mix, a sample-barcoded 5' primer served in a second PCR lasting about 6 to 11 cycles. MiXCR, applied by TCRdb to the 5' RACE reads, yields one record per CDR3 protein. The sample has around 790,000 distinct CDR3 sequences, under 45% seen once. Material: blood. Source of these receptors: a man in his 60s in good health.

The chain joins TRBV12-3 or TRBV12-4 to TRBJ2-1; 11 nucleotides match TRBD2. Trimming cost V 9 bases and J 4 bases; bases outside gene matches: 8. The CDR3 has 15 amino acids. CDR3 DNA sequence: TGTGCCAGTAGAATAGCGGGGGGGAAATACAATGAGCAGTTCTTC. This translates into CASRIAGGKYNEQFF.

This clonotype has more than one count but fewer than ten. The V and J genes are TRBV6-6 and TRBJ2-4, with D possibly being TRBD1 or TRBD2 (5 bases each). With 7 bases removed from V and 7 bases from J, the gap between germline ends came to 17 bases. This CDR3 comprises 14 residues. Per germline, CDR1 MNHNY and CDR2 SVGAGI (reference sequence). The CDR3 protein is CASTRGQGWNIQYF. In DNA, the CDR3 is TGTGCCAGCACCCGGGGTCAGGGTTGGAACATTCAGTACTTC.

V usage is TRBV7-2 and J usage is TRBJ2-7; D unresolved. Germline lookup yields CDR1 SGHTA and CDR2 FQGNSA. V lost 0 bases and J lost 2, with 14 bases in between. The CDR3 is 16 residues long. CDR3 bases: TGTGCCAGCAGCTTAGCCGTTCAGTTGGCCACCTACGAGCAGTACTTC. It translates to CASSLAVQLATYEQYF.

This chain uses TRBV7-9 with TRBJ1-2; 10 bases are a match to TRBD1. V trimming: 0 bases; J trimming: 8 bases; junction bases outside the gene matches: 6. This CDR3 contains 15 residues. Germline V gene data show CDR1 as SEHNR and CDR2 as FQNEAQ (reference sequence). CDR3 amino acids: CASSLAGGTGAGYTF. The DNA for the CDR3 is TGTGCCAGCAGCTTAGCAGGCGGGACAGGGGCGGGCTACACCTTC.

The rearrangement links TRBV4-1 to TRBJ2-6, with D perhaps TRBD2 (6 bases). Germline V CDR1 and CDR2: MGHRA, YSYEKL. The ends were cut back, 1 base at V and 2 bases at J, with 12 bases in the middle. The CDR3 totals 17 residues. The CDR3 sequence is CASSQVILATGANVLTF. The CDR3 bases are TGCGCCAGCAGCCAAGTAATCCTAGCGACTGGGGCCAACGTCCTGACTTTC.

The chain is built from TRBV3-1 and TRBJ2-3; perhaps TRBD2 as D (6 bases). The germline V gene has CDR1 LGHDT and CDR2 YNNKEL (reference sequence). Trimming removed 3 bases at V and 2 bases at J, with 15 bases between. This CDR3 is built from 16 residues. CDR3 sequence (DNA): TGTGCCAGCAGCCAGGGACCGGGACTCCACACAGATACGCAGTATTTT. As protein: CASSQGPGLHTDTQYF.

The chain employs TRBV5-1 and TRBJ2-4, with D perhaps matching TRBD2 (5 bases). The tail of the sequence fits TRBJ2-7 better, so the J call may be wrong. CDR1 is SGHRS and CDR2 is YFSETQ in the germline V gene. The CDR3 loop spans 14 amino acids. CDR3 protein: CASSLVRTSDEQYF. CDR3 coding DNA: TGCGCCAGCAGCTTGGTGAGGACTTCTGACGAGCAGTACTTC.

J is TRBJ1-1 and V is TRBV4-3, with 7 nucleotides matching TRBD1. V lost 2 bases to trimming and J lost 5 bases; unmatched junction nucleotides: 5. The CDR3 is 14 residues long. Germline loops: CDR1 LGHNA, CDR2 YSLEER. The chain's CDR3 is CASSQTGARTEAFF. The CDR3 nucleotides are TGCGCCAGCAGCCAAACAGGGGCGAGGACTGAAGCTTTCTTT.

The chain joins TRBV18 to TRBJ1-2; D is uncertain. Germline V gene data show CDR1 as KGHSH and CDR2 as LQKENI. Trimming cost V 3 bases and J 4 bases, with 6 bases left between them. This CDR3 contains 12 residues. This chain's CDR3 is CASSPAGYGYTF. The CDR3 DNA reads as TGTGCCAGCTCACCTGCGGGCTATGGCTACACCTTC.

The chain employs TRBV20-1 and TRBJ1-4; TRBD1 is a possible D gene (5 bases). From germline, CDR1 is DFQATT and CDR2 SNEGSKA (reference sequence). The germline V and J ends were trimmed by 5 bases and 7 bases, with 17 bases remaining between them. The CDR3 loop spans 14 amino acids. The CDR3 nucleotides read TGCAGTGCTGGTGGGGGGGATGTTGGTGAAAAACTGTTTTTT. Amino acids: CSAGGGDVGEKLFF.

In this sample, this clonotype turned up a few times. This chain links TRBV18 with TRBJ2-2, with 8 bases matching TRBD2. CDR3 length equals 16 residues. Unmatched junction bases numbered 8, after V lost 3 bases and J lost 5 bases. In germline, CDR1 is KGHSH, CDR2 LQKENI. CDR3 nucleotide sequence: TGTGCCAGCTCACCTACCAGAGCGGGGGTGACCGGGGAGCTGTTTTTT. Its protein product is CASSPTRAGVTGELFF.

The rearrangement uses TRBV5-1 and TRBJ1-1, with D possibly matching TRBD1 (6 bases). Germline V gene lookup returns CDR1 SGHRS and CDR2 YFSETQ. This CDR3 comprises 15 residues. Trimming took off 2 bases at V and 3 bases at J, with 14 bases between the two ends. In DNA, the CDR3 is TGCGCCAGCAGCTTCGGACAGACCGAGGACACTGAAGCTTTCTTT. Residues: CASSFGQTEDTEAFF.

The chain couples TRBV9 to TRBJ2-5; D remains ambiguous. Trimming removed 0 bases at V and 1 base at J, with 10 bases between. CDR3 length: 15 amino acids. Per germline, CDR1 SGDLS and CDR2 YYNGEE. The CDR3 reads CASSVAPHAQETQYF. The CDR3 DNA reads as TGTGCCAGCAGCGTAGCTCCCCATGCCCAAGAGACCCAGTACTTC.

This clonotype came up a few times. The chain joins TRBV10-3 to TRBJ1-1; D perhaps matches TRBD1 (5 bases). CDR3 length equals 13 residues. Trimming pared 6 bases from V and 3 bases from J, leaving 11 bases between. Looked up from germline, CDR1 is ENHRY and CDR2 is SYGVKD. As DNA, the CDR3 is TGTGCCATCAGGGGGACCTCGGACACTGAAGCTTTCTTT. Translating gives CAIRGTSDTEAFF.

For this clonotype: At one end the junction does not follow the germline gene, possibly because of a read error. V is TRBV5-1 and J is TRBJ2-7, with a possible D match to TRBD1 (7 bases). Germline CDR1 reads SGHRS; CDR2 reads YFSETQ. The CDR3 loop spans 14 amino acids. The CDR3 bases are TGCGCCGGCAGCTTGGCCAGGGGGGCCTACGAGCAGTACTTC. Encoded protein: CAGSLARGAYEQYF.